These 17 T cell receptor beta chains were all obtained from the same sample, sequenced in a study of human CD8 memory T cell subsets. Sequencing libraries of TCR beta were made by UMI-labeled 5' RACE. TCRdb re-called the 5' RACE reads and gives one entry per CDR3 protein, without DNA. The sample spans about 20,000 distinct CDR3 sequences; the ten largest clones claim 5.4%. The specimen sequenced was CD8+ T cells from PBMCs. The receptors were sampled from a human donor in good health.

The chain uses TRBV28 and TRBJ1-5; TCRdb lists TRBD1, though no DNA is available to test this call. CDR1 and CDR2 (germline): MDHEN, SYDVKM. The CDR3 runs 16 residues. This CDR3 is CASSFSWGESNQPQHF.

V usage is TRBV19 and J usage is TRBJ1-1; the D call from TCRdb, TRBD1, cannot be confirmed without DNA. Per the germline V gene, CDR1 is LNHDA and CDR2 is SQIVND (reference sequence). The length of the CDR3 is 15 residues. The CDR3 is CASSIKRGAPTEAFF.

The J gene is TRBJ2-3, the V gene TRBV27; lacking DNA, the TRBD1 call made by TCRdb goes unchecked. The CDR3 consists of 15 residues. The V gene's germline CDR1 is MNHEY and CDR2 SMNVEV (reference sequence). CDR3 loop: CASSYRDRRTDTQYF.

The CDR3 sequence is CASSPPETGVSSGANVLTF. V is TRBV6-5 and J is TRBJ2-6; the TCRdb D gene call, TRBD1, has no DNA to confirm it. Germline-derived CDR1 and CDR2 are MNHEY and SVGAGI. There are 19 residues in the CDR3.

This clonotype registers medium-sized by frequency. The chain's CDR3 is CASSSGQGYETQYF. The rearrangement joins TRBV7-2 to TRBJ2-5; TCRdb lists TRBD1, though no DNA is available to test this call. Germline assignment: CDR1 SGHTA and CDR2 FQGNSA. The CDR3 sequence is 14 residues long.

The rearrangement uses TRBV9 and TRBJ2-5; the D call of TRBD1 rests on TCRdb alone, since no DNA is present to check it. The germline V gene encodes CDR1 SGDLS and CDR2 YYNGEE. The CDR3 spans 14 residues. The CDR3 protein is CASSPGQGQETQYF. Supplemented by reference TRBV9 and TRBJ2-5, the full variable domain reads DSGVTQTPKHLITATGQRVTLRCSPRSGDLSVYWYQQSLDQGLQFLIQYYNGEERAKGNILERFSAQQFPDLHSELNLSSLELGDSALYFCASSPGQGQETQYFGPGTRLLVL.

The J gene is TRBJ1-1, the V gene TRBV28; TCRdb designates TRBD1, a call that cannot be tested without DNA. The germline gives CDR1 MDHEN, CDR2 SYDVKM. This CDR3 has 17 residues. This CDR3 is CASSLYPGDDMNTEAFF.

The chain links TRBV5-1 to TRBJ2-7. The CDR3 extends over 15 amino acids. CDR1 and CDR2 (germline): SGHRS, YFSETQ. CDR3: CASSLALQGSYEQYF.

The rearrangement uses TRBV6-2 or TRBV6-3 and TRBJ2-7; TCRdb lists TRBD1, though no DNA is available to test this call. The CDR3 has 13 residues. Germline assignment: CDR1 MNHEY and CDR2 SVGEGT. The chain's CDR3 is CASSEPRGYEQYF.

The V and J genes are TRBV4-1 and TRBJ1-2; TCRdb selects TRBD1, and the lack of DNA leaves this call unchecked. Per the germline V gene, CDR1 is MGHRA and CDR2 is YSYEKL. The CDR3 has 14 residues. CDR3 residues: CASSQTGISYGYTF.

V is TRBV7-6 and J is TRBJ2-1; lacking DNA, the TRBD2 call made by TCRdb goes unchecked. This CDR3 contains 19 residues. Germline V lookup: CDR1 SGHVS, CDR2 FNYEAQ. The CDR3 loop is CASSLTPPSGGSSYNEQFF.

The chain carries TRBV12-3 or TRBV12-4 and TRBJ1-2; TCRdb's D gene call, TRBD1, goes unchecked for lack of DNA. The CDR3 runs 13 residues. CDR3 loop: CASSTTGGNGYTF.

V is TRBV20-1 and J is TRBJ1-2; the TCRdb D gene call, TRBD1, has no DNA to confirm it. The CDR3 spans 15 residues. In germline, CDR1 is DFQATT, CDR2 SNEGSKA (reference sequence). The CDR3 reads CSARDPGQPNYGYTF.

The chain employs TRBV4-3 and TRBJ2-2; TCRdb calls TRBD2, which cannot be checked without DNA. Germline V gives CDR1 LGHNA, CDR2 YSLEER. This CDR3 has 16 amino acids. CDR3 protein: CASSQDSLAGDGELFF.

This sequence joins TRBV28 and TRBJ2-5; absent DNA, TCRdb's TRBD2 call cannot be checked. Germline CDR1 MDHEN, CDR2 SYDVKM. The CDR3 has 20 residues. The CDR3: CASSDRVVRTSGRRGETQYF.

The chain uses TRBV5-1 and TRBJ2-7; the D gene TCRdb calls, TRBD1, cannot be checked with no DNA. This CDR3 contains 15 residues. Germline V gene data show CDR1 as SGHRS and CDR2 as YFSETQ. CDR3 sequence: CASSLVGRETYEQYF.

V is TRBV5-4 and J is TRBJ2-7; the D call of TRBD1 rests on TCRdb alone, since no DNA is present to check it. CDR3 length: 14 residues. In germline, CDR1 is SGHNT, CDR2 YYREEE (reference sequence). CDR3 protein: CASSLRDTTYEQYF.